This T cell receptor (beta chain) was identified in a study of cytomegalovirus exposure and HLA in healthy donors. The protocol was immunoSEQ multiplex PCR, while the TCRdb copy is restricted to in-frame clones and leaves out a portion. The top ten hold under 6.5% of the sample, which has about 98,000 clones, about 90% seen once. In the case of this clone: The antigen remains unidentified.

Germline CDR1 reads SGHAT; CDR2 reads FQDESV (reference sequence). Deletions cut 2 bases from V and 10 bases from J, with 9 bases between. The length of the CDR3 is 12 residues. Study-wide results and caveats: CMV antigen specificity of a few CMV-associated chains was confirmed in vitro.

Material: PBMCs. The clonotype originates from a man between 18 and 29 years old in good health and CMV-seropositive. The J gene is TRBJ2-1, the V gene TRBV11-1; weak D call: TRBD1 (5 bases). The CDR3 region has the DNA TGTGCCAGCAGCTTACTGGGGCAAGAGCAGTTCTTC. This codes for CASSLLGQEQFF.